This T cell receptor (beta chain) appears in the sequencing data of a study of blood T cell repertoires in COVID-19. Sequenced by immunoSEQ multiplex PCR; TCRdb stores in-frame clones only, minus some. The data hold over 300,000 clones, with 87% observed a single time. This TCR derives from a woman in her 30s who had recovered from COVID-19. Input material: PBMCs or T cells enriched from blood (not recorded which).

CDR3: CASSLALRGVSEQYF. The CDR3 DNA reads TGTGCCAGCAGCTTGGCCCTCCGGGGGGTAAGCGAGCAGTACTTC. V usage is TRBV5-4 and J usage is TRBJ2-7, with 7 bases that match TRBD2. After removal of 0 bases from V and 6 bases from J, the junction contained 9 bases not matched to a gene. The CDR3 sequence is 15 residues long. Germline V lookup: CDR1 SGHNT, CDR2 YYREEE (reference sequence).